Shown below are 3 T cell receptor beta chains from a single sample sequenced in a study of identical twins. TCRdb recomputed calls from the 5' RACE reads with MiXCR, one row per CDR3 protein. The table has under 1 million distinct CDR3 sequences, 9% to 15% seen once. This sample also appeared in a second study, on yellow fever vaccine responses in identical twins.

Sequencing was done on a sample of PBMCs. Receptors were obtained from a woman under 30 in good health.

V gene TRBV11-3 combines with J gene TRBJ1-2; no firm D call. In germline, CDR1 is SGHNT, CDR2 YENEEA. This CDR3 has 16 amino acids. V was cut by 0 bases and J by 6 bases, with 17 bases left in between. In nucleotides, the CDR3 is TGTGCCAGCAGCTTAGATCAGGAATCAAATTGCCATGGCTACACCTTC. Its protein is CASSLDQESNCHGYTF.

The chain is built from TRBV18 and TRBJ2-7; D is undetermined. V lost 1 base and J 0 bases, leaving 7 bases between the germline ends. The CDR3 consists of 14 residues. Germline CDR1 is KGHSH and CDR2 is LQKENI. The CDR3 region has the DNA TGTGCCAGCTCACCACAGACGAGCTCCTACGAGCAGTACTTC. It translates to CASSPQTSSYEQYF. Complete variable domain (other parts from reference TRBV18 and TRBJ2-7): NAGVMQNPRHLVRRRGQEARLRCSPMKGHSHVYWYRQLPEEGLKFMVYLQKENIIDESGMPKERFSAEFPKEGPSILRIQQVVRGDSAAYFCASSPQTSSYEQYFGPGTRLTVT.

This clonotype appeared many times. No conserved phenylalanine or tryptophan is present at the end of the CDR3, so a read error is the likely explanation. It is unclear where the CDR3 begins or ends on the DNA, so no DNA is shown, and the CDR3 is as TCRdb lists it. The chain carries TRBV10-3 and TRBJ1-1. The CDR3 spans 12 residues, counting both ends. Germline V gene data show CDR1 as ENHRY and CDR2 as SYGVKD. The CDR3 loop is CAISEGGGSLDL.